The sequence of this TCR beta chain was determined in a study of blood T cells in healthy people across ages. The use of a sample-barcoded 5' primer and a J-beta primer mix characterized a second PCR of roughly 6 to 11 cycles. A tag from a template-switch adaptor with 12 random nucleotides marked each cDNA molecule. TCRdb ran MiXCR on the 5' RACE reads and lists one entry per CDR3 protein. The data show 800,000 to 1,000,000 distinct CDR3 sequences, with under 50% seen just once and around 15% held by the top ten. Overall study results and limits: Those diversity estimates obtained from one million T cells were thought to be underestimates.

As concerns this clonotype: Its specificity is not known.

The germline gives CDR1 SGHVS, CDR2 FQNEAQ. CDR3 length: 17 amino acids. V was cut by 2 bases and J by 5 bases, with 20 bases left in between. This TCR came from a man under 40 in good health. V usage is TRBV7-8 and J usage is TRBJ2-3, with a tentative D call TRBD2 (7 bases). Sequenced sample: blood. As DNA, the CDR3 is TGTGCCAGCAGCTTACTAAGCGCGGGGGCGCTGGGAGATACGCAGTATTTT. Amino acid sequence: CASSLLSAGALGDTQYF.